This is a list of T cell receptor beta chains from one sample in a study of T cell changes during pregnancy in multiple sclerosis. Produced via immunoSEQ multiplex PCR; TCRdb's table is partial and in-frame only. The sample holds tens of thousands of clones, roughly nine tenths seen once. This material consisted of CD4+ T cells from peripheral blood mononuclear cells, taken in the first trimester of pregnancy. All receptors derive from a female donor with multiple sclerosis, enrolled in a pregnancy study. CDR3s include the opening cysteine and the closing phenylalanine or tryptophan. D genes are given only for firm matches. Only some rows state a clone size, as once, few, many or a class for expanded clones.

d_call	clone_size	j_call	v_call	cdr3_length	cdr3_aa	cdr3_nt
.	.	TRBJ1-5	TRBV5-8	13	CASSRGGHQPQHF	TGTGCCAGCAGCCGCGGGGGGCATCAGCCCCAGCATTTT
TRBD2	once	TRBJ2-7	TRBV4-3	14	CASSQERGGVEQYF	TGCGCCAGCAGCCAAGAGCGGGGGGGAGTCGAGCAGTACTTC
TRBD1	.	TRBJ2-2	TRBV4-3	15	CASSSTGYGTGELFF	TGCGCCAGCAGCTCGACAGGGTATGGGACCGGGGAGCTGTTTTTT
TRBD1	.	TRBJ2-7	TRBV6-5	16	CASSYQKGQVHYEQYF	TGTGCCAGCAGTTATCAAAAAGGACAGGTTCACTACGAGCAGTACTTC
TRBD2	.	TRBJ2-7	TRBV28	14	CASSLSGVTYEQYF	TGTGCCAGCAGTTTAAGCGGGGTCACCTACGAGCAGTACTTC
TRBD2	.	TRBJ2-7	TRBV29-1	13	CSVGLAGGIEQYF	TGCAGCGTGGGACTAGCGGGAGGCATTGAGCAGTACTTC
.	.	TRBJ1-4	TRBV5-6	16	CASSPLRGLANEKLFF	TGTGCCAGCAGCCCGCTTCGGGGTCTTGCTAATGAAAAACTGTTTTTT
TRBD2	.	TRBJ2-2	TRBV4-3	16	CASSQDREREHGELFF	TGCGCCAGCAGCCAAGACCGAGAGCGGGAGCACGGGGAGCTGTTTTTT
.	.	TRBJ2-6	TRBV5-1	17	CASSLRTGGAGANVLTF	TGCGCCAGCAGCTTGCGAACAGGGGGGGCTGGGGCCAACGTCCTGACTTTC
TRBD1	.	TRBJ1-4	TRBV28	18	CASSSDRGLDSTNEKLFF	TGTGCCAGCAGTTCCGACAGGGGGCTAGACTCAACTAATGAAAAACTGTTTTTT
TRBD1	.	TRBJ1-3	TRBV18	16	CASSPPDRLEGNTIYF	TGTGCCAGCTCACCCCCGGACAGGTTGGAAGGAAACACCATATATTTT
.	.	TRBJ2-2	TRBV5-1	16	CASSLSGAPNTGELFF	TGCGCCAGCAGCTTGTCAGGGGCCCCGAACACCGGGGAGCTGTTTTTT
TRBD1	.	TRBJ1-2	TRBV5-4	15	CASSLGQAQASGYTF	TGTGCCAGCAGCTTAGGACAGGCCCAAGCCAGTGGCTACACCTTC
.	.	TRBJ2-6	TRBV4-2	17	CASSQGEDYSGANVLTF	TGTGCCAGCAGCCAAGGAGAGGACTACTCTGGGGCCAACGTCCTGACTTTC
.	.	TRBJ2-6	TRBV23-1	21	CASSQSAQQGRGISGANVLTF	TGCGCCAGCAGTCAATCGGCCCAACAGGGTAGGGGGATCTCTGGGGCCAACGTCCTGACTTTC
.	.	TRBJ1-4	TRBV19	12	CASTDYRGLLFF	TGTGCCAGTACCGATTATCGAGGATTACTGTTTTTT
TRBD2	.	TRBJ2-7	TRBV14	16	CASSLMTSESSYEQYF	TGTGCCAGCAGCCTGATGACTAGCGAGAGCTCCTACGAGCAGTACTTC
TRBD1	few	TRBJ2-5	TRBV28	15	CASSQRTGGRETQYF	TGTGCCAGCAGTCAAAGAACAGGGGGACGAGAGACCCAGTACTTC
TRBD1	once	TRBJ2-3	TRBV2	15	CASSEDRGRTDTQYF	TGTGCCAGCAGTGAGGACAGGGGGCGGACAGATACGCAGTATTTT
.	.	TRBJ1-5	TRBV19	16	CASSSTDSLGNQPQHF	TGTGCCAGTAGCTCCACCGACAGCCTAGGCAATCAGCCCCAGCATTTT
TRBD1	.	TRBJ1-2	TRBV6-1	13	CASSGTGYYGYTF	TGTGCCAGCAGTGGGACAGGGTACTATGGCTACACCTTC
.	.	TRBJ2-1	TRBV6-4	13	CASSPGLYNEQFF	TGTGCCAGCAGTCCCGGACTCTACAATGAGCAGTTCTTC
TRBD2	.	TRBJ2-7	TRBV27	15	CASSPILAETYEQYF	TGTGCCAGCAGTCCGATACTAGCGGAAACCTACGAGCAGTACTTC
.	.	TRBJ1-2	TRBV6-5	15	CASKWRDPSKHGYTF	TGTGCCAGCAAATGGCGGGACCCATCTAAACATGGCTACACCTTC
TRBD1	.	TRBJ1-1	TRBV6-5	15	CASSYIGQGNTEAFF	TGTGCCAGCAGTTACATAGGACAGGGGAACACTGAAGCTTTCTTT
TRBD2	.	TRBJ2-1	TRBV19	14	CASTQRGSSGEQFF	TGTGCCAGTACCCAGAGAGGGTCTAGCGGGGAGCAGTTCTTC
TRBD1	.	TRBJ1-1	TRBV6-8	18	CASSYSVRTGGLNTEAFF	TGTGCCAGCAGTTACTCGGTAAGGACAGGGGGATTAAACACTGAAGCTTTCTTT
.	.	TRBJ1-2	TRBV7-9	16	CASSLMGQRANYGYTF	TGTGCCAGCAGCTTAATGGGACAACGAGCTAACTATGGCTACACCTTC
.	.	TRBJ1-2	TRBV5-3	15	CARSTWSRGNYGYTF	TGTGCCAGAAGCACATGGTCCCGAGGTAACTATGGCTACACCTTC
.	.	TRBJ2-1	TRBV7-9	15	CASSSYRDKGNEQFF	TGTGCCAGCAGCTCCTACCGGGACAAAGGCAATGAGCAGTTCTTC
.	.	TRBJ1-1	TRBV19	14	CASSEGGRRAEAFF	TGTGCCAGTAGTGAGGGAGGGAGGAGGGCTGAAGCTTTCTTT
.	.	TRBJ1-1	TRBV29-1	13	CSALQGSNTEAFF	TGCAGCGCCCTACAGGGATCGAACACTGAAGCTTTCTTT
.	.	TRBJ2-5	TRBV7-9	12	CASAASQETQYF	TGTGCCAGCGCCGCCAGCCAAGAGACCCAGTACTTC
TRBD1	.	TRBJ2-7	TRBV4-3	14	CASSRGQGPYEQYF	TGCGCCAGCAGCCGAGGACAGGGCCCCTACGAGCAGTACTTC
TRBD1	.	TRBJ2-2	TRBV4-3	15	CASSQESGGAGELFF	TGCGCCAGCAGCCAAGAGTCAGGGGGTGCCGGGGAGCTGTTTTTT
.	.	TRBJ1-1	TRBV30	13	CAWSVTQNTEAFF	TGTGCCTGGAGTGTGACACAAAACACTGAAGCTTTCTTT
TRBD2	.	TRBJ2-5	TRBV7-9	15	CASSLVPGLPGTQYF	TGTGCCAGCAGCTTAGTTCCGGGACTACCGGGGACCCAGTACTTC
.	.	TRBJ2-4	TRBV27	15	CASSYKWQGSNIQYF	TGTGCCAGCAGTTACAAGTGGCAGGGCTCAAACATTCAGTACTTC
.	.	TRBJ2-3	TRBV5-1	17	CASSGQIGYEGVDTQYF	TGCGCCAGCAGCGGCCAGATAGGATACGAGGGGGTGGATACGCAGTATTTT
TRBD2	.	TRBJ2-3	TRBV5-1	16	CASSRTSGRAWNTQYF	TGCGCCAGCAGCAGGACTAGCGGGAGGGCCTGGAATACGCAGTATTTT
.	.	TRBJ2-2	TRBV28	15	CASSLMSADTGELFF	TGTGCCAGCAGTTTAATGAGCGCGGACACCGGGGAGCTGTTTTTT
.	.	TRBJ2-1	TRBV7-9	11	CASTPGVEQFF	TGTGCCAGCACCCCGGGGGTTGAGCAGTTCTTC
TRBD1	.	TRBJ2-1	TRBV7-2	13	CASSSGQGNEQFF	TGTGCCAGCAGCTCGGGACAGGGGAATGAGCAGTTCTTC
TRBD2	.	TRBJ2-1	TRBV5-1	16	CASSPEAGVAYNEQFF	TGCGCCAGCAGCCCGGAAGCGGGAGTTGCCTACAATGAGCAGTTCTTC
.	.	TRBJ2-1	TRBV7-9	14	CASSLLGGEDEQFF	TGTGCCAGCAGCTTACTAGGTGGGGAGGATGAGCAGTTCTTC
TRBD2	.	TRBJ2-7	TRBV29-1	16	CSALSSGGRARGEQYF	TGCAGCGCATTATCGTCTGGCGGGAGGGCCAGAGGCGAGCAGTACTTC
TRBD2	.	TRBJ2-1	TRBV10-3	12	CAISLAGEEQFF	TGTGCCATCAGTCTAGCGGGAGAAGAGCAGTTCTTC
TRBD2	.	TRBJ2-2	TRBV5-1	17	CASSLSSAGANTGELFF	TGCGCCAGCAGCTTAAGCTCAGCGGGAGCGAACACCGGGGAGCTGTTTTTT
TRBD2	.	TRBJ2-1	TRBV19	18	CASSTPHRLAPSYNEQFF	TGTGCCAGTAGTACTCCCCACCGACTAGCGCCCTCCTACAATGAGCAGTTCTTC
TRBD1	.	TRBJ2-3	TRBV29-1	16	CSVVRLGQGNEDTQYF	TGCAGCGTTGTCAGACTAGGACAGGGGAATGAAGATACGCAGTATTTT
TRBD2	.	TRBJ2-5	TRBV5-1	17	CASSLSVAGGPGETQYF	TGCGCCAGCAGCTTGAGTGTCGCGGGAGGGCCTGGGGAGACCCAGTACTTC
.	.	TRBJ2-3	TRBV29-1	12	CSVDQGLDTQYF	TGCAGCGTTGATCAGGGTCTAGATACGCAGTATTTT
.	.	TRBJ2-3	TRBV6-1	16	CASSEKAGVGTDTQYF	TGTGCCAGCAGTGAAAAGGCAGGGGTAGGCACAGATACGCAGTATTTT
.	few	TRBJ1-1	TRBV5-4	12	CASSLDGQGAFF	TGTGCCAGCAGCTTGGATGGACAAGGGGCTTTCTTT
.	.	TRBJ2-5	TRBV28	14	CASSSSGWVKTQYF	TGTGCCAGCAGTTCCTCAGGGTGGGTGAAGACCCAGTACTTC